The 20 T cell receptor beta chains below come from one sample, sequenced in a study of T cells after yellow fever vaccination. TCRdb itself ran the 5' RACE reads through MiXCR, one entry per CDR3 protein. This sample has more than 350,000 distinct CDR3 sequences, with 11% found just once. The sequencing used PBMCs, collected on the day of the first yellow fever vaccination. The receptors stem from a man between 18 and 29 years old who received the YFV17D yellow fever vaccine.

The chain is built from TRBV7-2 and TRBJ1-1; possibly TRBD1 for D (6 bases). V was trimmed by 6 bases and J by 6 bases, leaving 20 bases between them. Germline V gene sequence: CDR1 SGHTA, CDR2 FQGNSA. There are 15 residues in the CDR3. The CDR3 coding sequence is TGTGCCAGCAGGGAAGGGGGGGCTTCGGGCGCTGAAGCTTTCTTT. Amino acid sequence: CASREGGASGAEAFF.

The V gene is TRBV6-1, the J gene TRBJ1-1, with 8 bases identical to TRBD1. Germline values: CDR1 MNHNS, CDR2 SASEGT. This CDR3 region has 17 residues. Germline trimming cut 7 bases from V and 3 bases from J; bases unmatched to any gene: 16. This CDR3 reads CASTLARGLLVDTEAFF. As DNA, the CDR3 is TGTGCCAGCACCCTTGCCAGGGGGCTTCTGGTCGACACTGAAGCTTTCTTT.

DNA for the CDR3: TGTGCCACCAGCAGAGGTACAAGGGGGCCACTTGTAGCAGATACGCAGTATTTT. Protein sequence: CATSRGTRGPLVADTQYF. The V call is TRBV15, the J call TRBJ2-3; 7 nucleotides line up with TRBD1. V lost 1 base to trimming and J lost 4 bases; unmatched junction nucleotides: 14. The germline V gene has CDR1 LNHNV and CDR2 YYDKDF (reference sequence). This CDR3 is built from 18 residues.

The V call is TRBV28, the J call TRBJ1-4; 8 bases align to TRBD1. The V segment lost 6 bases and the J segment 5 bases; nucleotides outside the gene matches: 5. This CDR3 has 14 residues. CDR1 and CDR2 (germline): MDHEN, SYDVKM. Here the CDR3 DNA reads TGTGCCAGCAGGAGTTGGACAGGGAATGAAAAACTGTTTTTT. As protein: CASRSWTGNEKLFF.

This clonotype showed up just a few times. This chain joins TRBV6-1 and TRBJ1-1; D might be TRBD1 (5 bases). Germline V lookup: CDR1 MNHNS, CDR2 SASEGT. The ends were cut back, 5 bases at V and 1 base at J, with 17 bases in the middle. This CDR3 has 16 residues. The CDR3 region is CASSPLDSEGNTEAFF. CDR3 in DNA: TGTGCCAGCAGTCCCCTCGACAGTGAAGGGAACACTGAAGCTTTCTTT.

This sequence joins TRBV20-1 and TRBJ1-4; no clear D gene. CDR1 is DFQATT and CDR2 is SNEGSKA in the germline V gene (reference sequence). The CDR3 is 12 residues long. V was clipped by 3 bases and J by 7 bases, with 9 bases between them. The CDR3 DNA reads TGCAGTGCTAGCGTCCCGGGTGAAAAACTGTTTTTT. As protein: CSASVPGEKLFF.

This clonotype has a count of ten or more. This chain links TRBV7-6 with TRBJ2-5; D might be TRBD2 (7 bases). CDR3 length: 16 residues. CDR1 is SGHVS, CDR2 FNYEAQ, per germline. V was shortened by 2 bases and J by 3 bases, with 16 bases between the two germline ends. CDR3 nucleotide sequence: TGTGCCAGCAGCTTAACGGGGGGCCGAGGGAAAGAGACCCAGTACTTC. Protein: CASSLTGGRGKETQYF. Based on the CDR3 plus reference TRBV7-6 and TRBJ2-5, the full variable domain is GAGVSQSPRYKVTKRGQDVALRCDPISGHVSLYWYRQALGQGPEFLTYFNYEAQQDKSGLPNDRFSAERPEGSISTLTIQRTEQRDSAMYRCASSLTGGRGKETQYFGPGTRLLVL.

This clonotype showed up just a few times. This chain joins TRBV5-1 and TRBJ2-2; the D is unclear. In germline, CDR1 is SGHRS, CDR2 YFSETQ. This CDR3 has 17 residues. Trimming pared 0 bases from V and 0 bases from J, leaving 12 bases between. The CDR3 DNA sequence: TGCGCCAGCAGCTTGGTTCCGGTCACCGCGAACACCGGGGAGCTGTTTTTT. Translating gives CASSLVPVTANTGELFF.

The chain links TRBV7-2 to TRBJ2-5; the match to TRBD2 covers 11 bases. V lost 5 bases, J lost 6 bases, and 11 bases stayed unmatched. Germline V lookup: CDR1 SGHTA, CDR2 FQGNSA. This CDR3 comprises 16 residues. This chain's CDR3 is CASSPSSGGAFKTQYF. The CDR3 DNA reads as TGTGCCAGCAGCCCGAGTAGCGGGGGGGCATTTAAGACCCAGTACTTC.

Turning to this clonotype: A much larger clone differs by one base, so this may be a read error. The V and J genes are TRBV12-3 or TRBV12-4 and TRBJ1-1; D not certain. This CDR3 comprises 15 residues. CDR3 protein: CTSSMEPLRSTEAFF. In nucleotides, the CDR3 is TGTACCAGCAGTATGGAACCACTCAGGAGCACTGAAGCTTTCTTT.

This sequence joins TRBV28 and TRBJ2-7; D is undetermined. From germline, CDR1 is MDHEN and CDR2 SYDVKM. The CDR3 extends over 12 amino acids. V was cut by 5 bases and J by 3 bases, with 8 bases left in between. For the CDR3, the DNA is TGTGCCAGCAGTCAGGACGTCTACGAGCAGTACGTC. It encodes CASSQDVYEQYV.

This clonotype was found a few times. This rearrangement joins TRBV5-1 to TRBJ2-4; 9 bases are a match to TRBD1. Germline V gene lookup returns CDR1 SGHRS and CDR2 YFSETQ. The CDR3 runs to 15 residues. V trimming: 0 bases; J trimming: 5 bases; junction bases outside the gene matches: 3. CDR3 loop: CASSLAGQGQNIQYF. DNA for the CDR3: TGCGCCAGCAGCTTGGCCGGACAGGGGCAAAACATTCAGTACTTC.

In this sample, this clonotype turned up many times. The chain uses TRBV5-1 and TRBJ2-1; possibly TRBD2 for D (5 bases). Germline V gene lookup returns CDR1 SGHRS and CDR2 YFSETQ. There are 14 residues in the CDR3. V was shortened by 4 bases and J by 3 bases, with 11 bases between the two germline ends. The CDR3 region has the DNA TGCGCCAGCAGCCCCGGGGTGATCTACAATGAGCAGTTCTTC. Encoded protein: CASSPGVIYNEQFF.

This clonotype was seen only a few times. The J gene is TRBJ2-2, the V gene TRBV20-1, with D unclear. Germline lookup yields CDR1 DFQATT and CDR2 SNEGSKA (reference sequence). The CDR3 is made up of 14 amino acids. Between the trimmed V and J ends, which lost 1 base and 1 base, there was a span of 7 bases. In nucleotides, the CDR3 is TGCAGTGCTAGAGTCGGGCAGAACACCGGGGAGCTGTTTTTT. Translation gives CSARVGQNTGELFF.

The gene calls are TRBV11-2 and TRBJ2-7, with D tentatively TRBD1 or TRBD2 (7 bases each). The CDR3 runs 14 residues. The germline V and J ends were trimmed by 4 bases and 3 bases, with 13 bases remaining between them. In germline, CDR1 is SGHAT, CDR2 FQNNGV. The CDR3 nucleotides read TGTGCCAGCAGCTCGGGGGGACAGATCTACGAGCAGTACGTC. Translation gives CASSSGGQIYEQYV.

This clonotype was recorded a few times. The gene calls are TRBV28 and TRBJ2-1; maybe TRBD1 (5 bases). Trimming shortened V by 8 bases and J by 7 bases, and 12 bases separated the two germline ends. This CDR3 is built from 12 residues. From germline, CDR1 is MDHEN and CDR2 SYDVKM. This CDR3 reads CASHYQGNEQFF. In nucleotides, the CDR3 is TGTGCCAGCCACTACCAGGGAAATGAGCAGTTCTTC.

The gene calls are TRBV20-1 and TRBJ2-3; 10 nucleotides match TRBD1. The trim removed 6 bases at V and 1 base at J, leaving 13 bases unmatched. There are 17 residues in the CDR3. Germline V gives CDR1 DFQATT, CDR2 SNEGSKA (reference sequence). The CDR3 loop is CSASGTGAPGGTDTQYF. In DNA form, the CDR3 reads TGCAGTGCGTCCGGGACAGGGGCCCCAGGGGGCACAGATACGCAGTATTTT.

Only a few counts were recorded for this clonotype. The V call is TRBV6-7, the J call TRBJ2-7; no clear D gene. TRBV6-7 belongs to the ORF category, with a function that is uncertain. The CDR3 length is 14 residues. The germline V and J ends were trimmed by 8 bases and 3 bases, with 17 bases remaining between them. The CDR3 DNA follows: TGTGCCAGCTTTCGAACTTTCCCGAACTACGAGCAGTACGTC. It encodes CASFRTFPNYEQYV.

This clonotype was counted at least ten times. The chain carries TRBV7-2 and TRBJ2-1, with D perhaps given as TRBD1 or TRBD2 (5 bases each). CDR3 length: 12 amino acids. The germline V gene encodes CDR1 SGHTA and CDR2 FQGNSA. The V end was cut by 1 base, the J end by 15 bases, with 13 bases between. The CDR3 nucleotides are TGTGCCAGCAGCTTAGTTCGGGACGAGGTGTTCTTC. It specifies CASSLVRDEVFF.

This clonotype was counted only a few times. V and J are TRBV18 and TRBJ2-2; D not certain. V was trimmed by 8 bases and J by 6 bases, leaving 16 bases between them. The CDR3 runs to 14 residues. The germline CDR1 and CDR2 sequences are KGHSH and LQKENI. The CDR3 nucleotides read TGTGCCAGCGTGACCCGGCGAACCCCCGGGGAGCTGTTTTTT. Translation gives CASVTRRTPGELFF.